These 10 T cell receptor beta chains were sequenced from one sample in a study of shared T cell receptors in the human thymus. Assay used: immunoSEQ multiplex PCR; TCRdb lists only in-frame clones, some missing. The sample lists roughly 660,000 clones, 85% to 90% seen once, with around 0.01% in the top ten. This sample was shared with a second study, whose subject was human thymus T cells.

The sequenced sample was thymocytes. These receptors originate from a boy younger than two with a congenital heart defect.

V and J are TRBV7-3 and TRBJ2-5; possibly TRBD1 for D (5 bases). The germline V gene encodes CDR1 SGHTA and CDR2 FQGTGA. Deletions cut 6 bases from V and 8 bases from J, with 16 bases between. This CDR3 region has 13 residues. The CDR3 loop reads CASSPRQGGTQYF. CDR3 nucleotide sequence: TGTGCCAGCAGTCCCAGGCAGGGCGGAACCCAGTACTTC. Supplemented by reference TRBV7-3 and TRBJ2-5, the full variable domain reads GAGVSQTPSNKVTEKGKYVELRCDPISGHTALYWYRQSLGQGPEFLIYFQGTGAADDSGLPNDRFFAVRPEGSVSTLKIQRTERGDSAVYLCASSPRQGGTQYFGPGTRLLVL.

V is TRBV10-1 and J is TRBJ2-3; D might be TRBD1 (6 bases). V was clipped by 4 bases and J by 1 base, with 15 bases between them. Per germline, CDR1 WNHNN and CDR2 SYGVQD (reference sequence). The CDR3 has 16 amino acids. The CDR3 region is CASSGTPGDGTDTQYF. Written as DNA, the CDR3 is TGCGCCAGCAGTGGGACGCCAGGGGACGGCACAGATACGCAGTATTTT.

This chain joins TRBV11-2 and TRBJ1-1, with D maybe TRBD1 (5 bases). The CDR3 is made up of 13 amino acids. CDR1 SGHAT and CDR2 FQNNGV come from the germline V gene. V lost 2 bases to trimming and J lost 3 bases, with 7 bases between them. Written as DNA, the CDR3 is TGTGCCAGCAGCTTAAAAGGGGACACTGAAGCTTTCTTT. Protein product: CASSLKGDTEAFF.

The chain combines TRBV5-4 with TRBJ2-7; TRBD1 might be the D (5 bases). V was trimmed by 4 bases and J by 3 bases, leaving 14 bases between them. This CDR3 has 14 amino acids. Germline V gives CDR1 SGHNT, CDR2 YYREEE (reference sequence). CDR3 sequence (DNA): TGTGCCAGCAGCCAGGGCGACAGCCGCTACGAGCAGTACTTC. It yields the protein CASSQGDSRYEQYF.

The chain employs TRBV5-8 and TRBJ2-1, with TRBD1 matching 8 bases. CDR3 length: 13 amino acids. Germline lookup yields CDR1 SGHTS and CDR2 YDEGEE. V lost 4 bases, J lost 6 bases, and 3 bases stayed unmatched. The CDR3 reads CASSVTGGNEQFF. In DNA, the CDR3 is TGTGCCAGCAGCGTCACAGGGGGCAATGAGCAGTTCTTC.

The chain employs TRBV6-1 and TRBJ2-1, with TRBD2 matching 9 bases. Trimming cost V 3 bases and J 8 bases; bases outside gene matches: 17. The CDR3 has 18 amino acids. Germline CDR1 MNHNS, CDR2 SASEGT. CDR3 amino acids: CASSDSRDSGSKGDEQFF. The CDR3 DNA follows: TGTGCCAGCAGTGACAGCCGCGATAGCGGGAGTAAGGGCGATGAGCAGTTCTTC.

The chain carries TRBV27 and TRBJ2-3, with a possible D match to TRBD2 (6 bases). In germline, CDR1 is MNHEY, CDR2 SMNVEV (reference sequence). CDR3 length equals 14 residues. V shed 4 bases and J shed 3 bases, with 11 bases lying between them. CDR3 sequence reads: CASSWGLPTDTQYF. CDR3 nucleotides: TGTGCCAGCAGTTGGGGACTCCCAACAGATACGCAGTATTTT.

The chain carries TRBV19 and TRBJ1-2; D possibly corresponds to TRBD1 (6 bases). Germline V gene lookup returns CDR1 LNHDA and CDR2 SQIVND (reference sequence). CDR3 length equals 14 residues. The germline V and J ends were trimmed by 5 bases and 1 base, with 11 bases remaining between them. The CDR3 reads CASSPAGDNYGYTF. The CDR3 nucleotides read TGTGCCAGTAGTCCGGCAGGGGATAACTATGGCTACACCTTC. The variable domain in full, with the rest retrieved from reference TRBV19 and TRBJ1-2, is DGGITQSPKYLFRKEGQNVTLSCEQNLNHDAMYWYRQDPGQGLRLIYYSQIVNDFQKGDIAEGYSVSREKKESFPLTVTSAQKNPTAFYLCASSPAGDNYGYTFGSGTRLTVV.

The chain is built from TRBV21-1 and TRBJ1-5. TRBV21-1 has pseudogene status. The CDR3 contains 17 residues. The CDR3 reads CASSKNGGRRSNQPQHF. The CDR3 region has the DNA TGTGCCAGCAGCAAAAACGGGGGAAGACGGAGCAATCAGCCCCAGCATTTT.

This clone came up a few times. The chain joins TRBV7-2 to TRBJ2-3, with D tentatively TRBD1 (5 bases). The CDR3 runs 15 residues. V was shortened by 1 base and J by 2 bases, with 10 bases between the two germline ends. Per the germline V gene, CDR1 is SGHTA and CDR2 is FQGNSA. This chain's CDR3 is CASSLGARDTDTQYF. In nucleotides, the CDR3 is TGTGCCAGCAGCTTAGGGGCCAGGGACACAGATACGCAGTATTTT.